The 30 T cell receptor beta chains listed next were all sequenced from one sample in a study of Tregs in tolerant kidney transplant recipients (dated by TCRdb to between 2019 and 2020). To prepare the library, the immunoSEQ multiplex PCR assay was applied. TCRdb holds this immuneACCESS table with in-frame rearrangements only. Some clones are missing; in checked studies, unresolved V genes explain under half, and the rest has no known cause. The sample table records more than 95,000 clones; about 90% of these occur just once. The ten largest clones take up approximately 0.59% of the sample. Sample: CD4+ T cells from blood. These receptors all come from a human donor in good health.

CDR3 DNA: TGTGCCAGTAGTACTGGACTAGCGGGAGGGCTCAGTGAGCAGTTCTTC. Protein product: CASSTGLAGGLSEQFF. This rearrangement joins TRBV19 to TRBJ2-1; 15 positions agree with TRBD2. V was pared by 4 bases and J by 9 bases, with 7 bases of the junction left unmatched. Germline V gene sequence: CDR1 LNHDA, CDR2 SQIVND (reference sequence). This CDR3 has 16 amino acids.

The chain is built from TRBV6-1 and TRBJ2-2, with TRBD1 matching over 8 bases. This CDR3 has 15 amino acids. V lost 4 bases, J lost 5 bases, and 6 bases stayed unmatched. Germline V gene sequence: CDR1 MNHNS, CDR2 SASEGT. The CDR3 reads CASSAGQAQTGELFF. The CDR3 DNA sequence: TGTGCCAGCAGTGCGGGACAGGCGCAAACCGGGGAGCTGTTTTTT.

The V and J genes are TRBV15 and TRBJ2-3; the D gene is possibly TRBD2 (6 bases). The CDR3 covers 15 residues. The germline V gene encodes CDR1 LNHNV and CDR2 YYDKDF (reference sequence). V was cut by 1 base and J by 1 base, with 9 bases left in between. The DNA of the CDR3 is TGTGCCACCAGCAGAGTGGAGCGGGGCACAGATACGCAGTATTTT. It specifies CATSRVERGTDTQYF. The variable domain in full, with the rest retrieved from reference TRBV15 and TRBJ2-3, is DAMVIQNPRYQVTQFGKPVTLSCSQTLNHNVMYWYQQKSSQAPKLLFHYYDKDFNNEADTPDNFQSRRPNTSFCFLDIRSPGLGDTAMYLCATSRVERGTDTQYFGPGTRLTVL.

In its sample, this clone was seen a few times. The genes are TRBV2 and TRBJ2-7, with TRBD2 matching 7 bases. This CDR3 contains 14 residues. V gave up 3 bases and J gave up 4 bases; unmatched junction bases: 6. Germline V gives CDR1 SNHLY, CDR2 FYNNEI. The CDR3: CASSDPTSAYEQYF. In DNA, the CDR3 is TGTGCCAGCAGTGACCCAACTAGCGCGTACGAGCAGTACTTC.

The chain recombines TRBV4-2 with TRBJ2-7; 7 nucleotides agree with TRBD2. J lost 3 bases, V lost 5 bases, and 13 bases had no gene match. Germline CDR1 reads LGHNA; CDR2 reads YNFKEQ. This CDR3 comprises 16 residues. CDR3 sequence: CASSLGGAERLYEQYF. CDR3 DNA: TGTGCCAGCAGCTTGGGAGGGGCCGAGCGTCTCTACGAGCAGTACTTC.

The chain joins TRBV2 to TRBJ2-7; D remains ambiguous. Trimming left V 5 bases short and J 7 bases short, with 12 bases between. CDR1 SNHLY and CDR2 FYNNEI come from the germline V gene. The CDR3 covers 12 residues. In DNA, the CDR3 is TGTGCCAGCAGTTTGACCCTGAAGGAGCAGTACTTC. Protein sequence: CASSLTLKEQYF.

This clone occurred once. The V call is TRBV7-2, the J call TRBJ2-1; a weak D match, TRBD2 (6 bases). With 0 bases removed from V and 2 bases from J, the gap between germline ends came to 11 bases. Germline-derived CDR1 and CDR2 are SGHTA and FQGNSA. The CDR3 loop spans 16 amino acids. For the CDR3, the DNA is TGTGCCAGCAGCTTAGCGGGACTTGTCGCCTACAATGAGCAGTTCTTC. Translating gives CASSLAGLVAYNEQFF.

The gene calls are TRBV2 and TRBJ2-5, with a possible D match to TRBD2 (5 bases). Trimming pared 0 bases from V and 5 bases from J, leaving 7 bases between. The CDR3 sequence is 13 residues long. In germline, CDR1 is SNHLY, CDR2 FYNNEI. CDR3 sequence reads: CASSEAGSETQYF. The CDR3 DNA sequence: TGTGCCAGCAGTGAAGCAGGGAGCGAGACCCAGTACTTC.

The genes are TRBV6-1 and TRBJ2-7; the match to TRBD1 covers 8 bases. There are 14 residues in the CDR3. Trimming removed 2 bases from V and 5 bases from J; junction bases left unmatched: 5. Germline V gives CDR1 MNHNS, CDR2 SASEGT. CDR3 in DNA: TGTGCCAGCAGTGAAAGGACAGGGCCCCACGAGCAGTACTTC. Encoded protein: CASSERTGPHEQYF.

This clone was seen only once. The chain couples TRBV6-1 to TRBJ2-3; 12 bases align to TRBD2. The germline V gene has CDR1 MNHNS and CDR2 SASEGT. The CDR3 is made up of 17 amino acids. V shed 0 bases, J shed 4 bases, and the junction held 5 bases outside the gene matches. The CDR3 spells CASSEAPTSGSADTQYF. CDR3 DNA: TGTGCCAGCAGTGAAGCCCCGACTAGCGGGAGTGCAGATACGCAGTATTTT.

This clone was picked up one time. V usage is TRBV12-5 and J usage is TRBJ2-1; the D gene could be TRBD1 or TRBD2 (6 bases each). CDR3 size: 13 residues. Germline CDR1 is LGHNT and CDR2 is FRNRAP. The V gene lost 2 bases and the J gene lost 10 bases, with 12 bases spanning the gap. Here the CDR3 reads CASGLSGGREQFF. The CDR3 DNA sequence: TGTGCTAGTGGTTTGTCTGGGGGGCGCGAGCAGTTCTTC.

V gene TRBV19 combines with J gene TRBJ1-6; no firm D call. The CDR3 has 14 amino acids. CDR1 LNHDA and CDR2 SQIVND come from the germline V gene (reference sequence). With 4 bases removed from V and 5 bases from J, the gap between germline ends came to 9 bases. The CDR3, as DNA: TGTGCCAGTAGTACCAGAGGCGATAATTCACCCCTCCACTTT. Translation gives CASSTRGDNSPLHF.

V is TRBV7-3 and J is TRBJ2-3, with unresolved D. The V gene lost 1 base and the J gene lost 2 bases, with 7 bases spanning the gap. This CDR3 spans 14 amino acids. Germline V CDR1 and CDR2: SGHTA, FQGTGA. The CDR3 here is CASSLSGTTDTQYF. CDR3 in DNA: TGTGCCAGCAGCTTAAGTGGTACCACAGATACGCAGTATTTT.

This chain joins TRBV5-1 and TRBJ2-7; 9 positions match TRBD2. The germline CDR1 and CDR2 sequences are SGHRS and YFSETQ. The CDR3 has 15 amino acids. The J segment lost 3 bases and the V segment lost 0 bases, leaving 4 bases of the junction unmatched. As DNA, the CDR3 is TGCGCCAGCAGCTTGGCCCAGACTAGCGGCTACGAGCAGTACTTC. The encoded protein is CASSLAQTSGYEQYF.

The chain recombines TRBV6-1 with TRBJ2-7; D may match TRBD1 or TRBD2 (5 bases each). The CDR3 is made up of 14 amino acids. The germline V gene encodes CDR1 MNHNS and CDR2 SASEGT. The V gene lost 4 bases and the J gene lost 2 bases, with 12 bases spanning the gap. The CDR3 coding sequence is TGTGCCAGCAGTGTTTCGGGGCCTCCCTACGAGCAGTACTTC. It specifies CASSVSGPPYEQYF.

V is TRBV5-1 and J is TRBJ1-2; D is possibly TRBD1 (5 bases). The CDR3 runs 14 residues. CDR1 is SGHRS, CDR2 YFSETQ, per germline. The V end lost 0 bases, the J end lost 2 bases, and 8 bases lay between the germline ends. This chain's CDR3 is CASSLDPGNYGYTF. The CDR3 DNA is TGCGCCAGCAGCTTGGACCCAGGGAACTATGGCTACACCTTC. Looking up the rest from reference TRBV5-1 and TRBJ1-2 gives the full variable domain: KAGVTQTPRYLIKTRGQQVTLSCSPISGHRSVSWYQQTPGQGLQFLFEYFSETQRNKGNFPGRFSGRQFSNSRSEMNVSTLELGDSALYLCASSLDPGNYGYTFGSGTRLTVV.

In its sample, this clone was seen once. The DNA of the CDR3 is TGTGCCAGCAGCCCCCACTACGAGCAGTACTTC. It codes for CASSPHYEQYF. The chain has TRBV7-2 and TRBJ2-7; D ambiguous. This CDR3 contains 11 residues. V dropped 5 bases and J dropped 3 bases, with 5 bases sitting between them. Germline CDR1 and CDR2: SGHTA and FQGNSA.

The V and J genes are TRBV27 and TRBJ2-1; 7 bases align to TRBD1. The V and J ends lost 3 bases and 0 bases, in that order; junction bases with no gene match: 8. This CDR3 comprises 17 residues. The germline gives CDR1 MNHEY, CDR2 SMNVEV (reference sequence). The CDR3 sequence is CASSLTGLGSSYNEQFF. The CDR3 bases are TGTGCCAGCAGTTTGACAGGGCTTGGGTCCTCCTACAATGAGCAGTTCTTC.

Details on this clone: This sample includes further DNA sequences coding for the same CDR3. V and J are TRBV7-9 and TRBJ1-3; a possible D gene is TRBD1 (5 bases). Germline-derived CDR1 and CDR2 are SEHNR and FQNEAQ (reference sequence). V lost 2 bases and J lost 4, with 9 bases in between. The CDR3 extends over 14 amino acids. The CDR3: CASSLQGTGNTIYF. In nucleotides, the CDR3 is TGTGCCAGCAGCTTACAGGGCACCGGAAACACCATATATTTT.

This chain uses TRBV5-1 with TRBJ2-2, with TRBD1 matching over 8 bases. There are 15 residues in the CDR3. Germline values: CDR1 SGHRS, CDR2 YFSETQ. Unmatched junction bases numbered 7, after V lost 5 bases and J lost 4 bases. Here the CDR3 DNA reads TGCGCCAGCAGATATGGTACAGGGGGCACCGGGGAGCTGTTTTTT. Amino acid sequence: CASRYGTGGTGELFF.

This chain joins TRBV11-2 and TRBJ1-2; D gene uncertain. Germline assignment: CDR1 SGHAT and CDR2 FQNNGV. This CDR3 is built from 11 residues. V gave up 5 bases and J gave up 8 bases, with 9 bases separating them. The DNA of the CDR3 is TGTGCCAGCAGCCAACCGGGGGGCTACACCTTC. It is translated as CASSQPGGYTF. Full variable domain (rest looked up from reference TRBV11-2 and TRBJ1-2): EAGVAQSPRYKIIEKRQSVAFWCNPISGHATLYWYQQILGQGPKLLIQFQNNGVVDDSQLPKDRFSAERLKGVDSTLKIQPAKLEDSAVYLCASSQPGGYTFGSGTRLTVV.

The rearrangement links TRBV29-1 to TRBJ2-5, with a weak D call TRBD1 (5 bases). With 6 bases removed from V and 3 bases from J, the gap between germline ends came to 5 bases. CDR3 length: 10 residues. Germline loops: CDR1 SQVTM, CDR2 ANQGSEA. This chain's CDR3 is CSVREETQYF. In DNA form, the CDR3 reads TGCAGCGTCAGGGAAGAGACCCAGTACTTC.

The chain has TRBV6-1 and TRBJ2-5; 9 positions agree with TRBD1. The J call is uncertain, as TRBJ2-7 better fits the DNA end. The CDR3 runs 15 residues. Germline-derived CDR1 and CDR2 are MNHNS and SASEGT. The CDR3 DNA reads TGTGCCAGCAAGGAGACGCCGGGACAGGGCTACGAGCAGTACTTC. This sequence encodes CASKETPGQGYEQYF.

The rearrangement joins TRBV6-1 to TRBJ1-5; no clear D gene. Looked up from germline, CDR1 is MNHNS and CDR2 is SASEGT. The length of the CDR3 is 15 residues. Trimming left V 1 base short and J 2 bases short, with 9 bases between. The CDR3 region has the DNA TGTGCCAGCAGTGAAGGAATAGTCGGCAATCAGCCCCAGCATTTT. This encodes CASSEGIVGNQPQHF.

The V gene is TRBV5-1, the J gene TRBJ2-3; TRBD2 agrees at 10 bases. Germline CDR1 is SGHRS and CDR2 is YFSETQ. The CDR3 is made up of 16 amino acids. Losses at the gene ends were 1 base for V and 3 bases for J; bases not matched to a gene: 5. CDR3 sequence reads: CASSLPLAGDTDTQYF. CDR3 sequence (DNA): TGCGCCAGCAGCTTGCCTCTAGCGGGGGATACAGATACGCAGTATTTT. Full variable domain (missing parts from reference TRBV5-1 and TRBJ2-3): KAGVTQTPRYLIKTRGQQVTLSCSPISGHRSVSWYQQTPGQGLQFLFEYFSETQRNKGNFPGRFSGRQFSNSRSEMNVSTLELGDSALYLCASSLPLAGDTDTQYFGPGTRLTVL.

The chain's CDR3 is CASSRDRLAGNTGELFF. The CDR3 bases are TGTGCCAGCAGCCGCGATCGACTAGCGGGGAACACCGGGGAGCTGTTTTTT. The chain uses TRBV27 and TRBJ2-2, with TRBD2 matching 10 bases. The germline gives CDR1 MNHEY, CDR2 SMNVEV (reference sequence). The V and J ends lost 6 bases and 1 base, in that order; junction bases with no gene match: 8. The CDR3 contains 17 residues.

This clone occurred a few times. The gene calls are TRBV6-1 and TRBJ1-5, with a tentative D call TRBD1 (6 bases). V was pared by 3 bases and J by 6 bases, with 9 bases between. This CDR3 region has 13 residues. In germline, CDR1 is MNHNS, CDR2 SASEGT. The chain's CDR3 is CASSDRGSQPQHF. The CDR3 nucleotides read TGTGCCAGCAGTGACAGGGGTAGTCAGCCCCAGCATTTT.

The rearrangement joins TRBV27 to TRBJ1-5; D is unresolved. Germline loops: CDR1 MNHEY, CDR2 SMNVEV (reference sequence). CDR3 size: 13 residues. Trimming took off 6 bases at V and 2 bases at J, with 8 bases between the two ends. The CDR3: CASSPQGNQPQHF. CDR3 in DNA: TGTGCCAGCAGCCCGCAAGGCAATCAGCCCCAGCATTTT.

CDR3 nucleotides: TGCGCCAGCAGCCCTAGCGGAAGCACAGATACGCAGTATTTT. Translated, it gives CASSPSGSTDTQYF. The chain recombines TRBV10-2 with TRBJ2-3; 7 bases match TRBD2. Trimming took 6 bases from V and 0 from J; bases not matched to a gene: 3. Germline values: CDR1 WSHSY, CDR2 SAAADI. CDR3 size: 14 residues.

The V call is TRBV19, the J call TRBJ1-2; D is perhaps TRBD1 (6 bases). Trimming stripped 2 bases from V and 4 bases from J, with 14 bases between. The CDR3 contains 15 residues. Germline CDR1 and CDR2: LNHDA and SQIVND (reference sequence). CDR3 bases: TGTGCCAGTAGTATATCAGGGGCGCTGGGCTATGGCTACACCTTC. This sequence encodes CASSISGALGYGYTF. The complete variable domain, with remaining parts taken from reference TRBV19 and TRBJ1-2, reads DGGITQSPKYLFRKEGQNVTLSCEQNLNHDAMYWYRQDPGQGLRLIYYSQIVNDFQKGDIAEGYSVSREKKESFPLTVTSAQKNPTAFYLCASSISGALGYGYTFGSGTRLTVV.